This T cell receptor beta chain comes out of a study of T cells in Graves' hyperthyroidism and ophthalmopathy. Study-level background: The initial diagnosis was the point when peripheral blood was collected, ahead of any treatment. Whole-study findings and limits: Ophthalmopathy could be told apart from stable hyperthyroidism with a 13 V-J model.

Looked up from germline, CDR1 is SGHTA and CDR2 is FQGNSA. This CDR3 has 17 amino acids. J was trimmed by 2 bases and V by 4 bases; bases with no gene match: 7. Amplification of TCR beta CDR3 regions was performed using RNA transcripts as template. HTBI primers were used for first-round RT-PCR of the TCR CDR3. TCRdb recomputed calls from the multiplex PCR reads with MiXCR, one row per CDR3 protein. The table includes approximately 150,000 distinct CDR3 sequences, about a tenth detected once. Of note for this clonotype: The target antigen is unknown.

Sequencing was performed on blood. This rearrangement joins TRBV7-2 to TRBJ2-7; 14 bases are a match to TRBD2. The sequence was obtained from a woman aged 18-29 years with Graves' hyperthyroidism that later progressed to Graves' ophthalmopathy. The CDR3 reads CASSSGTSGGRTYEQYF. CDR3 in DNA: TGTGCCAGCAGCTCCGGGACTAGCGGGGGCCGAACCTACGAGCAGTACTTC.